This entry is about one TCR beta chain. The CDR3 extends over 15 amino acids. CDR1 SGHTA and CDR2 FQGNSA come from the germline V gene. Trimming cost V 4 bases and J 5 bases; bases outside gene matches: 9. This sample is drawn from a study of long-term antiretroviral therapy in people with HIV. The libraries were made with immunoSEQ v3.0 at survey level. Generated by immunoSEQ multiplex PCR, the TCRdb table keeps only in-frame clones and is missing some. The profile shows approximately 16,000 clones, about 78% of them singletons. Specimen: unsorted PBMCs, collected about 3.1 years after starting antiretroviral therapy. The J gene is TRBJ2-5, the V gene TRBV7-2; TRBD2 aligns across 8 bases. The sequence derives from a woman aged 35 to 49 with HIV. The CDR3 bases are TGTGCCAGCAGCTCCGGGACTAGTTTCCGGGAGACCCAGTACTTC. This encodes CASSSGTSFRETQYF.